The subject of this entry is one T cell receptor (beta chain). Seattle participants joined during active infection and were tracked over time. Authors' analysis steps: Nucleated cell number was recorded as an estimate derived from reference gene primer amplification. The assay was immunoSEQ multiplex PCR, and TCRdb's table has in-frame clones only and misses some. V and J calls and clone size come straight from that table; D and trimming were deduced from the DNA. The table has about 410,000 clones, 70% to 90% seen once. This sample stems from a study of blood T cell repertoires in COVID-19. About the study: The United States, Italy and Spain provided the acute and convalescent COVID-19 samples.

The CDR3 is 18 amino acids. V was trimmed by 0 bases and J by 4 bases, leaving 18 bases between them. Germline-derived CDR1 and CDR2 are LGHNA and YSLEER. The chain uses TRBV4-3 and TRBJ2-2; TRBD1 might be the D (6 bases). Sample: peripheral blood. This TCR was recovered from a middle-aged woman with COVID-19, enrolled during active disease. The CDR3 here is CASSQDRNRAQSTGELFF. The CDR3, as DNA: TGCGCCAGCAGCCAAGATAGAAACAGGGCCCAGAGCACCGGGGAGCTGTTTTTT.